The next 20 T cell receptor beta chains were all read from a single sample in a study of shared clonotypes between healthy human individuals. Sequenced by immunoSEQ multiplex PCR; TCRdb stores in-frame clones only, minus some. The data contain millions of clones, 93% of them seen just once; the ten biggest clones take up about 0.39%. Sequenced: naive CD4+ T cells from PBMCs. Noted subset: CD45RA+ positively selected. The source is a man in his late teens or twenties in good health. Some clones in this sample may be carry-over from other donors' samples.

The CDR3 reads CASSSGTPSNYGYTF. As DNA, the CDR3 is TGTGCCAGTAGTTCCGGGACACCTTCTAACTATGGCTACACCTTC. The chain recombines TRBV19 with TRBJ1-2; possible D gene TRBD1, 6 bases. This CDR3 region has 15 residues. The germline gives CDR1 LNHDA, CDR2 SQIVND (reference sequence). The ends were cut back, 5 bases at V and 0 bases at J, with 13 bases in the middle.

This sequence joins TRBV30 and TRBJ2-7, with 7 nucleotides matching TRBD2. J gave up 2 bases and V 1 base, and 23 bases lay outside the gene matches. In germline, CDR1 is GTSNPN, CDR2 SVGIG (reference sequence). This CDR3 is 20 amino acids long. The CDR3 DNA reads as TGTGCCTGGAGTGGGTTCGGGAACGAGAAATGGGGAGGGCGCACCTACGAGCAGTACTTC. Translating gives CAWSGFGNEKWGGRTYEQYF.

The V call is TRBV21-1, the J call TRBJ1-4. TRBV21-1 is an annotated pseudogene. The CDR3 has 15 residues. CDR3 residues: CASTHGLATNEKLFF. The CDR3 nucleotides read TGTGCCAGCACCCACGGGCTGGCAACTAATGAAAAACTGTTTTTT.

Remarks on this clone: The sample contains more than one DNA sequence encoding this CDR3. The chain joins TRBV7-9 to TRBJ2-5, with D uncertain. This CDR3 spans 13 amino acids. Per germline, CDR1 SEHNR and CDR2 FQNEAQ (reference sequence). The germline V and J ends were trimmed by 3 bases and 1 base, with 6 bases remaining between them. CDR3 sequence reads: CASSFSSQETQYF. CDR3 nucleotide sequence: TGTGCCAGCAGCTTTTCGAGCCAAGAGACCCAGTACTTC.

Points on this clone: In the same sample, other DNA sequences code for this CDR3. The rearrangement joins TRBV30 to TRBJ1-1, with a tentative D call TRBD1 (6 bases). The CDR3 totals 13 residues. V dropped 2 bases and J dropped 2 bases, with 9 bases sitting between them. CDR1 and CDR2 from the germline V gene are GTSNPN and SVGIG (reference sequence). CDR3: CAWSRGQNTEAFF. Written as DNA, the CDR3 is TGTGCCTGGAGTAGGGGACAAAACACTGAAGCTTTCTTT. Filled out from reference TRBV30 and TRBJ1-1, the complete variable domain reads SQTIHQWPATLVQPVGSPLSLECTVEGTSNPNLYWYRQAAGRGLQLLFYSVGIGQISSEVPQNLSASRPQDRQFILSSKKLLLSDSGFYLCAWSRGQNTEAFFGQGTRLTVV.

Details on this clone: The sample contains more than one DNA sequence encoding this CDR3. This chain links TRBV18 with TRBJ1-2, with a possible D match to TRBD1 (6 bases). Germline V gives CDR1 KGHSH, CDR2 LQKENI. The V end lost 3 bases, the J end lost 4 bases, and 12 bases lay between the germline ends. This CDR3 comprises 14 residues. The CDR3 sequence is CASSPAGAGYGYTF. As DNA, the CDR3 is TGTGCCAGCTCACCCGCAGGGGCTGGCTATGGCTACACCTTC. Full variable domain (rest looked up from reference TRBV18 and TRBJ1-2): NAGVMQNPRHLVRRRGQEARLRCSPMKGHSHVYWYRQLPEEGLKFMVYLQKENIIDESGMPKERFSAEFPKEGPSILRIQQVVRGDSAAYFCASSPAGAGYGYTFGSGTRLTVV.

The chain recombines TRBV19 with TRBJ1-2, with 7 bases lining up with TRBD1. The CDR3 contains 14 residues. With 1 base clipped from V and 7 bases from J, the junction kept 6 bases outside the gene matches. Germline CDR1 is LNHDA and CDR2 is SQIVND (reference sequence). The DNA of the CDR3 is TGTGCCAGTAGTATAGGCACAGGGGAAGGTGGCTACACCTTC. It encodes CASSIGTGEGGYTF.

The chain uses TRBV7-2 and TRBJ1-5; D perhaps matches TRBD1 (5 bases). This CDR3 contains 14 residues. V was shortened by 3 bases and J by 0 bases, with 6 bases between the two germline ends. Germline CDR1 and CDR2: SGHTA and FQGNSA. The CDR3 loop reads CASSLGDSNQPQHF. The DNA for the CDR3 is TGTGCCAGCAGCTTGGGGGATAGCAATCAGCCCCAGCATTTT.

The chain is built from TRBV28 and TRBJ2-7, with D perhaps matching TRBD2 (5 bases). The CDR3 extends over 15 amino acids. Germline V lookup: CDR1 MDHEN, CDR2 SYDVKM. V lost 3 bases to trimming and J lost 2 bases, with 14 bases between them. The CDR3 nucleotides are TGTGCCAGCAGTTTTTCCGGGGAGCGAACCTACGAGCAGTACTTC. As protein: CASSFSGERTYEQYF. Full variable domain (outside the CDR3, taken from reference TRBV28 and TRBJ2-7): DVKVTQSSRYLVKRTGEKVFLECVQDMDHENMFWYRQDPGLGLRLIYFSYDVKMKEKGDIPEGYSVSREKKERFSLILESASTNQTSMYLCASSFSGERTYEQYFGPGTRLTVT.

The chain carries TRBV4-3 and TRBJ2-4; a weak D match, TRBD1 (5 bases). Trimming left V 1 base short and J 8 bases short, with 9 bases between. This CDR3 is built from 13 residues. From germline, CDR1 is LGHNA and CDR2 YSLEER. This chain's CDR3 is CASSQGQLDIQYF. CDR3 bases: TGCGCCAGCAGCCAAGGACAGCTCGACATTCAGTACTTC.

The rearrangement joins TRBV5-1 to TRBJ1-1, with D unresolved. Trimming removed 0 bases from V and 7 bases from J, with 13 bases in between. Germline V lookup: CDR1 SGHRS, CDR2 YFSETQ. The CDR3 runs to 14 residues. The CDR3 loop is CASSLEGQAREAFF. For the CDR3, the DNA is TGCGCCAGCAGCTTGGAGGGTCAGGCTCGTGAAGCTTTCTTT.

Concerning this clone: At the DNA level, this CDR3 is encoded by other sequences in the same sample as well. The chain combines TRBV28 with TRBJ2-7; D is perhaps TRBD1 (6 bases). V lost 4 bases and J lost 4, with 8 bases in between. Germline CDR1 and CDR2: MDHEN and SYDVKM. CDR3 length equals 12 residues. CDR3 sequence reads: CASSSTGYEQYF. The CDR3 bases are TGTGCCAGCAGTTCGACAGGTTACGAGCAGTACTTC.

The CDR3 spells CASSLAFWTGDQPQHF. The CDR3 DNA sequence: TGTGCCAGCAGCTTAGCGTTTTGGACAGGGGATCAGCCCCAGCATTTT. J is TRBJ1-5 and V is TRBV7-8; TRBD1 agrees at 9 bases. The V gene's germline CDR1 is SGHVS and CDR2 FQNEAQ. The V and J ends lost 0 bases and 5 bases, in that order; junction bases with no gene match: 5. The CDR3 runs to 16 residues.

This chain links TRBV27 with TRBJ2-5, with no clear D. Germline lookup yields CDR1 MNHEY and CDR2 SMNVEV (reference sequence). This CDR3 has 13 residues. Deletions cut 1 base from V and 5 bases from J, with 8 bases between. The DNA of the CDR3 is TGTGCCAGCAGTTTATACGGTCCCGAGACCCAGTACTTC. Protein: CASSLYGPETQYF.

The count of this clone is one. The chain carries TRBV11-1 and TRBJ2-4; 10 bases map to TRBD1. The CDR3 length is 15 residues. V shed 5 bases, J shed 7 bases, and the junction held 8 bases outside the gene matches. Germline CDR1 and CDR2: SGHAT and FQDESV (reference sequence). As DNA, the CDR3 is TGTGCCAGCAGCCCTAGGGACAGGGGCCTCAACATTCAGTACTTC. Translation: CASSPRDRGLNIQYF.

A remark on this clone: Within the sample, other DNA sequences also encode this same CDR3. This rearrangement joins TRBV6-5 to TRBJ1-5; weak D call: TRBD1 (5 bases). The CDR3 extends over 14 amino acids. Per the germline V gene, CDR1 is MNHEY and CDR2 is SVGAGI. V lost 0 bases and J lost 5, with 8 bases in between. CDR3 loop: CASSYSRGYQPQHF. DNA for the CDR3: TGTGCCAGCAGTTACTCGAGGGGCTATCAGCCCCAGCATTTT.

This chain joins TRBV10-1 and TRBJ2-2, with TRBD2 matching over 9 bases. Looked up from germline, CDR1 is WNHNN and CDR2 is SYGVQD (reference sequence). The CDR3 spans 15 residues. V lost 7 bases, J lost 5 bases, and 8 bases stayed unmatched. The CDR3 DNA is TGCGCCAGCATTCACGGCGGGAGGGATACCGGGGAGCTGTTTTTT. It is translated as CASIHGGRDTGELFF.

The chain links TRBV19 to TRBJ1-1, with D possibly being TRBD1 (5 bases). Per the germline V gene, CDR1 is LNHDA and CDR2 is SQIVND (reference sequence). Trimming took 5 bases from V and 1 from J, leaving 11 bases between them. The CDR3 has 14 amino acids. The CDR3 spells CASSGPGRNTEAFF. DNA for the CDR3: TGTGCCAGTAGTGGACCGGGACGGAACACTGAAGCTTTCTTT. The variable domain in full, completed from reference TRBV19 and TRBJ1-1, reads DGGITQSPKYLFRKEGQNVTLSCEQNLNHDAMYWYRQDPGQGLRLIYYSQIVNDFQKGDIAEGYSVSREKKESFPLTVTSAQKNPTAFYLCASSGPGRNTEAFFGQGTRLTVV.

Points on this clone: Other DNA sequences in this sample translate to the same CDR3. V usage is TRBV20-1 and J usage is TRBJ1-1; D gene uncertain. The CDR3 extends over 11 amino acids. Trimming left V 4 bases short and J 0 bases short, with 3 bases between. Germline assignment: CDR1 DFQATT and CDR2 SNEGSKA (reference sequence). The DNA of the CDR3 is TGCAGTGCTATTGTGAACACTGAAGCTTTCTTT. Residues: CSAIVNTEAFF.

This chain joins TRBV5-5 and TRBJ2-3, with 11 nucleotides matching TRBD1. J lost 4 bases, V lost 1 base, and 5 bases had no gene match. The CDR3 extends over 16 amino acids. Germline lookup yields CDR1 SGHKS and CDR2 YYEKEE (reference sequence). The CDR3: CASSLRDRGVADTQYF. The CDR3 coding sequence is TGTGCCAGCAGCTTGAGGGACAGGGGGGTGGCAGATACGCAGTATTTT.